Listed below are T cell receptor beta chains from one sample, sequenced in a study of regulatory T cells in long-lasting Graves disease. TCRdb passed the multiplex PCR reads through MiXCR, listing each CDR3 protein once. Among some 460,000 distinct CDR3 sequences listed, about 16% were seen once. These same records also appear under a second study, on T cells in Graves' hyperthyroidism and ophthalmopathy.

Sequencing was performed on peripheral blood mononuclear cells (PBMCs), taken at new diagnosis, from a patient treated with antithyroid drugs. The receptors shown here come from a middle-aged man with Graves disease. The CDR3 runs from the conserved cysteine through the conserved F or W. D genes are given only for firm matches. Only some rows state a clone size, as once, few, many or a class for expanded clones.

V	D	size	J	DNA	CDR3
TRBV6-4	-	few	TRBJ1-1	TGTGCCAGCAGTCCAAGGCACACTTTGAACACTGAAGCTTTCTTT	CASSPRHTLNTEAFF
TRBV28	-	many	TRBJ1-1	TGTGCCAGCAGGGAAAGGATGAACACTGAAGCTTTCTTT	CASRERMNTEAFF
TRBV2	TRBD2	-	TRBJ2-7	TGTGCCAGCCAGGGAGGGCTAGCGGGTAACTACGAGCAGTACTTC	CASQGGLAGNYEQYF
TRBV5-1	-	-	TRBJ2-5	TGCGCCAGCAGCTCCCTCAAAAAGGCTAGTGAGCGACGGCAAGAGACCCAGTACTTC	CASSSLKKASERRQETQYF
TRBV2	-	many	TRBJ2-7	TGTGCCAGCGGGGCCTCCGAGCAGTACTTC	CASGASEQYF
TRBV28	-	-	TRBJ2-6	TGTGCCAGTCTCCCCCCGGGTCCTGGGGCCAACGTCCTGACTTTC	CASLPPGPGANVLTF
TRBV2	-	-	TRBJ2-2	TGTGCCAGCCCGGGGGACTGTTTGGGCACCGGGGAGCTGTTTTTT	CASPGDCLGTGELFF
TRBV4-1	-	few	TRBJ1-2	TGCGCCAGCAGCCAAGTCTACCGAGCTAACTATGGCTACACCTTC	CASSQVYRANYGYTF
TRBV4-1	-	-	TRBJ1-5	TGCGCCAGCAGCCCCCAGGCGGAACGGTATAGCAATCAGCCCCAGCATTTT	CASSPQAERYSNQPQHF
TRBV30	-	few	TRBJ1-6	TGTGCCTCCGCCTTTGGGCCAGATAATTCACCCCTCCACTTT	CASAFGPDNSPLHF
TRBV18	-	many	TRBJ1-4	TGTGCCAGCCACCCCCCCGGGGAGACGGGGGAACTGTTTTTT	CASHPPGETGELFF
TRBV12-3/TRBV12-4	TRBD2	few	TRBJ2-3	TGTGCCAGCAGTTCCGGCGGGAGGACGGGTGCGCAGTATTTT	CASSSGGRTGAQYF
TRBV28	-	many	TRBJ1-5	TGTGCCAGCAGCGGGATTCGGGGCAATCAGCCCCAGCATTTT	CASSGIRGNQPQHF
TRBV20-1	TRBD1	many	TRBJ2-1	TGCAGTGCTAGAGATATGAACAGGGGTAGTTACAATGAGCAGTTCTTC	CSARDMNRGSYNEQFF
TRBV13	TRBD1	many	TRBJ1-6	TGTGCCAGCGGGACAGGGCGGTCTAATTCACCCCTCCACTTT	CASGTGRSNSPLHF
TRBV7-2	-	few	TRBJ2-2	TGTGCCAGCAGCTTAGATTTCACGGCCGGGGAGCTGTTTTTT	CASSLDFTAGELFF
TRBV7-9	TRBD2	many	TRBJ2-5	TGTGCCAGCAGCTTAGAGGGACTAGCGCAAAGGGAGACCCAGTACTTC	CASSLEGLAQRETQYF
TRBV20-1	TRBD2	-	TRBJ2-7	TGCAGTGCTAGGACCCGGGAGGGGACAACCTACGAGCAGTACTTC	CSARTREGTTYEQYF
TRBV6-2/TRBV6-3	-	-	TRBJ1-6	TGTGCCAGCAGTTACTCTGGCAGGGATTATTCACCCCTCCACTTT	CASSYSGRDYSPLHF
TRBV30	-	many	TRBJ2-1	TGTGCCTGGAGTCATCATCCGGGGGTAGGAGTCTACAATGAGCAGTTCTTC	CAWSHHPGVGVYNEQFF
TRBV20-1	-	few	TRBJ1-5	TGCAGTGCTAGAGATAAGATGGACAGTTCTCGGCCCCAGCATTTT	CSARDKMDSSRPQHF
TRBV25-1	-	few	TRBJ2-3	TGTGCCAGCGGTCCGACTAGTACAGATACGCAGTATTTT	CASGPTSTDTQYF
TRBV4-1	TRBD2	-	TRBJ2-2	TGCGCCAGCAGCCGACAATCCCTAGCGGGAGACAACACCGGGGAGCTGTTTTTT	CASSRQSLAGDNTGELFF
TRBV28	-	-	TRBJ2-3	TGTGCCAGCAGTGGGTATCTTGGCACAGATACGCAGTATTTT	CASSGYLGTDTQYF
TRBV7-3	-	few	TRBJ1-3	TGTGCCAGCAGCCCAGGACTGAGTTACTCTGGAAACACCATATATTTT	CASSPGLSYSGNTIYF
TRBV19	TRBD1	many	TRBJ2-7	TGTGCCAGTAGCCAGGGACAGGTCTCCTACGAGCAGTACTTC	CASSQGQVSYEQYF
TRBV11-2	-	many	TRBJ2-3	TGTGCCAGCAGTGACGCGGTAGATACGCAGTATTTT	CASSDAVDTQYF
TRBV20-1	TRBD2	many	TRBJ2-1	TGCAGTGCTAGAGAGGGGAGGGGTCGGCCCTACAATGAGCAGTTCTTC	CSAREGRGRPYNEQFF
TRBV18	TRBD2	-	TRBJ2-7	TGTGCCAGCTCACCATCCTTAGGCGGGAGGATCCAATCCTACGAGCAGTACTTC	CASSPSLGGRIQSYEQYF
TRBV6-1	-	-	TRBJ2-7	TGTGCCAGCAGACTATGGGACGAGCAGTACTTC	CASRLWDEQYF